This entry lists 22 T cell receptor beta chains sequenced from one sample in a study of blood T cells in healthy people across ages. A J-beta primer mix and a sample-barcoded 5' primer were used in a second PCR of roughly 6 to 11 cycles. One entry per CDR3 protein, called by TCRdb with MiXCR from the 5' RACE reads. The sample has around 320,000 distinct CDR3 sequences, 27% seen once. Sample: blood. Receptor source: a woman aged 70 to 79 in good health.

This clonotype was counted ten times or more. The chain couples TRBV9 to TRBJ2-3; 9 nucleotides agree with TRBD2. Germline V gene lookup returns CDR1 SGDLS and CDR2 YYNGEE. The CDR3 is 15 residues long. The V segment lost 1 base and the J segment 2 bases; nucleotides outside the gene matches: 2. CDR3 sequence: CASSVLAGPTDTQYF. As DNA, the CDR3 is TGTGCCAGCAGCGTACTAGCGGGACCCACAGATACGCAGTATTTT.

J is TRBJ2-5 and V is TRBV5-1; D is perhaps TRBD1 or TRBD2 (6 bases each). CDR3 length: 16 residues. With 0 bases removed from V and 5 bases from J, the gap between germline ends came to 17 bases. Germline V gene data show CDR1 as SGHRS and CDR2 as YFSETQ. The CDR3 DNA reads TGCGCCAGCAGCTTGGATGGGCTACGGGGGCCGGAGACCCAGTACTTC. Translating it yields CASSLDGLRGPETQYF.

This clonotype came up many times. The chain links TRBV5-1 to TRBJ2-1; the D is unclear. The CDR3 loop spans 15 amino acids. Between the trimmed V and J ends, which lost 4 bases and 0 bases, there was a span of 11 bases. CDR1 and CDR2 (germline): SGHRS, YFSETQ. The CDR3: CASSTNTGSYNEQFF. The CDR3 DNA reads TGCGCCAGCAGCACAAACACGGGCTCCTACAATGAGCAGTTCTTC.

The genes are TRBV7-2 and TRBJ2-7; D perhaps matches TRBD2 (5 bases). The V gene's germline CDR1 is SGHTA and CDR2 FQGNSA. The CDR3 is made up of 12 amino acids. V lost 5 bases and J 6 bases, leaving 11 bases between the germline ends. The CDR3 protein is CASSPGGFEQYF. The CDR3 nucleotides are TGTGCCAGCAGCCCCGGCGGGTTCGAGCAGTACTTC.

This clonotype was picked up a small number of times. This chain links TRBV7-9 with TRBJ2-5, with 10 bases fitting TRBD1. The assigned J gene may be wrong: the sequence end matches TRBJ2-7 better. Per the germline V gene, CDR1 is SEHNR and CDR2 is FQNEAQ (reference sequence). CDR3 length: 15 amino acids. CDR3 nucleotides: TGTGCCAGCAGCCAATTGGGACAGGGGACCTACGAGCAGTACTTC. As protein: CASSQLGQGTYEQYF.

This clonotype was observed a few times. This chain joins TRBV10-2 and TRBJ2-7, with D maybe TRBD2 (5 bases). Near its end, the DNA agrees better with TRBJ2-5, so the J call may be wrong. This CDR3 is built from 15 residues. Germline CDR1 and CDR2: WSHSY and SAAADI. In DNA, the CDR3 is TGCGCCAGCAGTGATGGGAGCCCATATGGAGAGACCCAGTACTTC. It translates to CASSDGSPYGETQYF.

In regard to this clonotype: A read error is possible here, since a much larger clone lies one base away. The rearrangement joins TRBV5-1 to TRBJ2-5; no firm D call. The J call may not be correct, given that the DNA end is closer to TRBJ2-1. The CDR3 runs to 13 residues. The germline CDR1 and CDR2 sequences are SGHRS and YFSETQ. The CDR3 bases are TGCGCCAGCAGCTTGGGTACTGCTGATGAGCAGTTCTTC. Protein product: CASSLGTADEQFF.

This clonotype has only a few counts. A junction boundary mismatches the germline segment, possibly from a read error. V and J are TRBV7-2 and TRBJ2-5; D is unclear. TRBJ2-1 matches the DNA end more closely, so the J call is doubtful. The CDR3 consists of 13 residues. Germline V gene sequence: CDR1 SGHTA, CDR2 FQGNSA. The CDR3 DNA is TGTGCCAGCAGCTTGAGTCCCGCGAATGTGCAGTTCTTC. The encoded protein is CASSLSPANVQFF.

This clonotype appeared a few times. The chain joins TRBV3-1 to TRBJ1-5; D possibly corresponds to TRBD1 (5 bases). V was clipped by 1 base and J by 3 bases, with 10 bases between them. The CDR3 totals 15 residues. In germline, CDR1 is LGHDT, CDR2 YNNKEL (reference sequence). Here the CDR3 DNA reads TGTGCCAGCAGCCAAGGACCGGGGACCAATCAGCCCCAGCATTTT. Translated: CASSQGPGTNQPQHF. Supplemented by reference TRBV3-1 and TRBJ1-5, the full variable domain reads DTAVSQTPKYLVTQMGNDKSIKCEQNLGHDTMYWYKQDSKKFLKIMFSYNNKELIINETVPNRFSPKSPDKAHLNLHINSLELGDSAVYFCASSQGPGTNQPQHFGDGTRLSIL.

This clonotype was counted only a few times. This chain uses TRBV4-1 with TRBJ2-7, with 12 bases lining up with TRBD2. In germline, CDR1 is MGHRA, CDR2 YSYEKL. This CDR3 spans 20 amino acids. The trim removed 1 base at V and 0 bases at J, leaving 13 bases unmatched. CDR3 bases: TGCGCCAGCAGCCAAGCATTCTTAAGACTAGCGGGAGTCCGCTCCTACGAGCAGTACTTC. Protein: CASSQAFLRLAGVRSYEQYF.

This clonotype has ten or more counts. The chain uses TRBV6-5 and TRBJ2-5; D uncertain. There are 12 residues in the CDR3. V was shortened by 5 bases and J by 5 bases, with 9 bases between the two germline ends. CDR1 and CDR2 (germline): MNHEY, SVGAGI. CDR3 amino acids: CASSGSLETQYF. Here the CDR3 DNA reads TGTGCCAGCAGTGGTAGTCTGGAGACCCAGTACTTC.

In this sample, this clonotype turned up a few times. This rearrangement joins TRBV7-9 to TRBJ2-3; 10 bases map to TRBD2. The CDR3 contains 15 residues. The germline V gene has CDR1 SEHNR and CDR2 FQNEAQ (reference sequence). Germline trimming cut 2 bases from V and 5 bases from J; bases unmatched to any gene: 4. The CDR3 sequence: CASSLYGLAEDTQYF. The CDR3 DNA is TGTGCCAGCAGCTTATACGGACTAGCGGAAGATACGCAGTATTTT.

The chain combines TRBV12-3 or TRBV12-4 with TRBJ1-1; D unclear. The V end lost 6 bases, the J end lost 4 bases, and 12 bases lay between the germline ends. This CDR3 has 13 amino acids. CDR3 DNA: TGTGCCAGCAGCCCTCATAGGAGCACTGAAGCTTTCTTT. As protein: CASSPHRSTEAFF.

Here the CDR3 reads CSAWTSGTETQYF. For the CDR3, the DNA is TGCAGTGCTTGGACTAGCGGGACGGAGACCCAGTACTTC. This rearrangement joins TRBV20-1 to TRBJ2-5; 12 bases agree with TRBD2. This CDR3 region has 13 residues. Germline loops: CDR1 DFQATT, CDR2 SNEGSKA (reference sequence). The junction had 3 bases not matched to a gene; V was cut back by 5 bases and J by 5 bases.

This clonotype was recorded a few times. V and J are TRBV5-5 and TRBJ1-3, with D maybe TRBD1 (5 bases). CDR3 length: 15 residues. Trimming took off 4 bases at V and 0 bases at J, with 11 bases between the two ends. Germline CDR1 is SGHKS and CDR2 is YYEKEE (reference sequence). Here the CDR3 reads CASSEGRFSGNTIYF. The DNA for the CDR3 is TGTGCCAGCAGCGAGGGACGTTTCTCTGGAAACACCATATATTTT. Together with reference TRBV5-5 and TRBJ1-3, the CDR3 gives the full variable domain: DAGVTQSPTHLIKTRGQQVTLRCSPISGHKSVSWYQQVLGQGPQFIFQYYEKEERGRGNFPDRFSARQFPNYSSELNVNALLLGDSALYLCASSEGRFSGNTIYFGEGSWLTVV.

The chain joins TRBV11-1 to TRBJ2-5; perhaps TRBD1 as D (6 bases). This CDR3 has 12 residues. Germline values: CDR1 SGHAT, CDR2 FQDESV (reference sequence). V was cut by 5 bases and J by 7 bases, with 11 bases left in between. CDR3 DNA sequence: TGTGCCAGCAGCCCAACAGGGTGGACCCAGTACTTC. It encodes CASSPTGWTQYF.

A few counts support this clonotype. The chain's CDR3 is CASSLSRGGDEQYF. The CDR3 nucleotides are TGCGCCAGCAGCTTGAGTAGGGGTGGGGACGAGCAGTACTTC. The genes are TRBV5-1 and TRBJ2-7, with D possibly being TRBD1 (5 bases). The CDR3 is made up of 14 amino acids. The V end was cut by 1 base, the J end by 5 bases, with 13 bases between. CDR1 SGHRS and CDR2 YFSETQ come from the germline V gene.

The V gene is TRBV29-1, the J gene TRBJ2-3; no firm D call. CDR3 length equals 12 residues. Germline V gene lookup returns CDR1 SQVTM and CDR2 ANQGSEA. Trimming pared 4 bases from V and 1 base from J, leaving 6 bases between. As DNA, the CDR3 is TGCAGCGTTGCGGACGGCACAGATACGCAGTATTTT. It codes for CSVADGTDTQYF.

CDR3 nucleotides: TGCAGTGCTAGAAGGGTCGCTAGCGGAGACCAAGAGACCCAGTACTTC. It is translated as CSARRVASGDQETQYF. The chain couples TRBV20-1 to TRBJ2-5; TRBD2 matches at 7 bases. J lost 0 bases, V lost 2 bases, and 9 bases had no gene match. CDR1 and CDR2 (germline): DFQATT, SNEGSKA (reference sequence). This CDR3 comprises 16 residues.

This clonotype was counted only a few times. The CDR3 sequence: CASSLVLRVDSYEQYF. The CDR3, as DNA: TGTGCCAGCAGCTTAGTGCTCCGGGTAGACTCCTACGAGCAGTACTTC. The chain couples TRBV7-8 to TRBJ2-7; D is uncertain. The ends were cut back, 1 base at V and 0 bases at J, with 13 bases in the middle. Germline V gives CDR1 SGHVS, CDR2 FQNEAQ. The CDR3 length is 16 residues.

V gene TRBV29-1 combines with J gene TRBJ2-5; the D gene could be TRBD1 or TRBD2 (6 bases each). V lost 6 bases to trimming and J lost 5 bases, with 22 bases between them. The germline gives CDR1 SQVTM, CDR2 ANQGSEA. The CDR3 extends over 15 amino acids. CDR3 in DNA: TGCAGCGTCGGAGGGGCCTGGGGGCTTTTGGAGACCCAGTACTTC. Protein sequence: CSVGGAWGLLETQYF.

This clonotype was seen a few times. The chain links TRBV28 to TRBJ2-4; D is unresolved. Deletions cut 3 bases from V and 2 bases from J, with 5 bases between. Germline-derived CDR1 and CDR2 are MDHEN and SYDVKM. The CDR3 extends over 13 amino acids. CDR3 nucleotides: TGTGCCAGCAGTTTGGACCCCAAAAACATTCAGTACTTC. Its translation is CASSLDPKNIQYF.